This T cell receptor (beta chain) was recovered during a study of blood T cell repertoires in COVID-19. In the study overall: The United States, Italy and Spain were the sources of the acute and convalescent COVID-19 samples. PBMCs, B-cell-depleted T cells, or T cells provided the cDNA or gDNA that made up the material.

CDR1 GTSNPN and CDR2 SVGIG come from the germline V gene (reference sequence). The V and J ends lost 3 bases and 6 bases, in that order; junction bases with no gene match: 2. CDR3 length: 13 amino acids. Sequenced by immunoSEQ multiplex PCR; TCRdb stores in-frame clones only, minus some. Among some 150,000 clones listed, 60% to 85% were seen once. This clone was recorded a few times. The sequenced sample was peripheral blood. This clonotype originated in an elderly man with acute or convalescent COVID-19. This chain links TRBV30 with TRBJ1-6; 7 positions agree with TRBD1. In DNA form, the CDR3 reads TGTGCCTGGAGGACAGGGCGTAATTCACCCCTCCACTTT. It yields the protein CAWRTGRNSPLHF.